These T cell receptor beta chains were read from a single sample in a study of blood T cells in healthy people across ages. TCRdb passed the 5' RACE reads through MiXCR, listing each CDR3 protein once. The table includes about 1.6 million distinct CDR3 sequences, 30% to 35% detected once. The source material was blood. These receptors were collected from a woman aged 25 to 39 in good health. Both conserved end residues are part of each CDR3. Fields, in order: D gene, V gene, clone size, J gene, CDR3 protein, CDR3 DNA. A D gene is named only where the DNA matches it firmly. Where a row states a size, it is once, few, many or the class of an expanded clone; other rows omit it.

d_gene: .; v_gene: TRBV20-1; abundance: .; j_gene: TRBJ1-5; CDR3aa: CSASFLGVKSNQPQHF; CDR3nt: TGCAGCGCTAGTTTTTTGGGGGTAAAGAGCAATCAGCCCCAGCATTTT
d_gene: .; v_gene: TRBV3-1; abundance: .; j_gene: TRBJ2-5; CDR3aa: CASSQDVARAGETQYF; CDR3nt: TGTGCCAGCAGCCAAGATGTCGCCAGGGCGGGAGAGACCCAGTACTTC
d_gene: TRBD1; v_gene: TRBV12-3/TRBV12-4; abundance: many; j_gene: TRBJ2-5; CDR3aa: CASSLGDRETQYF; CDR3nt: TGTGCCAGCAGTTTAGGGGACAGGGAGACCCAGTACTTC
d_gene: .; v_gene: TRBV7-2; abundance: few; j_gene: TRBJ1-5; CDR3aa: CASSLVSYSGNPQHF; CDR3nt: TGTGCCAGCAGCTTAGTCTCGTATTCGGGGAACCCCCAGCATTTT
d_gene: .; v_gene: TRBV6-4; abundance: .; j_gene: TRBJ2-3; CDR3aa: CASSDSILVTDTQYF; CDR3nt: TGTGCCAGCAGTGACTCGATTCTAGTTACAGATACGCAGTATTTT
d_gene: .; v_gene: TRBV27; abundance: .; j_gene: TRBJ1-2; CDR3aa: CASSPAGYDYTF; CDR3nt: TGTGCCAGCAGTCCCGCCGGCTATGACTACACCTTC
d_gene: .; v_gene: TRBV20-1; abundance: .; j_gene: TRBJ1-2; CDR3aa: CSASAGLGVGYTF; CDR3nt: TGCAGTGCTAGTGCAGGTCTTGGGGTAGGCTACACCTTC
d_gene: TRBD1; v_gene: TRBV2; abundance: few; j_gene: TRBJ1-2; CDR3aa: CASTPQTGPLYGYTF; CDR3nt: TGTGCCAGCACCCCCCAGACAGGGCCACTCTATGGCTACACCTTC
d_gene: .; v_gene: TRBV3-1; abundance: .; j_gene: TRBJ2-7; CDR3aa: CAGSQESEQYF; CDR3nt: TGTGCCGGCAGCCAAGAGTCCGAGCAGTACTTC
d_gene: .; v_gene: TRBV2; abundance: few; j_gene: TRBJ2-1; CDR3aa: CASSSSASYNEQFF; CDR3nt: TGTGCCAGCAGTTCTAGCGCCTCCTACAATGAGCAGTTCTTC
d_gene: .; v_gene: TRBV3-1; abundance: .; j_gene: TRBJ1-6; CDR3aa: CASSPRVERSPLHF; CDR3nt: TGTGCCAGCAGCCCCCGGGTCGAACGTTCACCCCTCCACTTT
d_gene: TRBD1; v_gene: TRBV20-1; abundance: .; j_gene: TRBJ2-1; CDR3aa: CSARDGGTGSSEQFF; CDR3nt: TGCAGTGCTAGAGATGGTGGGACAGGGAGTAGTGAGCAGTTCTTC
d_gene: .; v_gene: TRBV7-6; abundance: few; j_gene: TRBJ2-7; CDR3aa: CASSSQGSGYEQYF; CDR3nt: TGTGCCAGCAGCTCCCAGGGGAGCGGCTACGAGCAGTACTTC
d_gene: .; v_gene: TRBV29-1; abundance: .; j_gene: TRBJ2-1; CDR3aa: CSVEWGGGRNEQFF; CDR3nt: TGCAGCGTTGAATGGGGGGGCGGTCGGAATGAGCAGTTCTTC
d_gene: .; v_gene: TRBV29-1; abundance: few; j_gene: TRBJ1-2; CDR3aa: CSVEESQLNYGCTF; CDR3nt: TGCAGCGTTGAAGAGTCACAGCTCAACTATGGCTGCACCTTC
d_gene: .; v_gene: TRBV20-1; abundance: .; j_gene: TRBJ2-5; CDR3aa: CSARDRGRNQETQYF; CDR3nt: TGCAGTGCTAGAGATCGTGGACGGAACCAAGAGACCCAGTACTTC
d_gene: .; v_gene: TRBV7-9; abundance: many; j_gene: TRBJ1-2; CDR3aa: CASSTEGINYGYTF; CDR3nt: TGTGCCAGCAGCACAGAAGGGATAAACTATGGCTACACCTTC
d_gene: TRBD1; v_gene: TRBV9; abundance: .; j_gene: TRBJ2-1; CDR3aa: CASSNDRVVPYNEQFF; CDR3nt: TGTGCCAGCAGCAATGACAGGGTGGTTCCCTACAATGAGCAGTTCTTC
d_gene: .; v_gene: TRBV20-1; abundance: .; j_gene: TRBJ1-2; CDR3aa: CSARRDLNYGYTF; CDR3nt: TGCAGTGCTAGAAGGGACCTGAACTATGGCTACACCTTC
d_gene: .; v_gene: TRBV9; abundance: .; j_gene: TRBJ1-4; CDR3aa: CASSVGSATNEKLFF; CDR3nt: TGTGCCAGCAGCGTAGGCTCTGCAACTAATGAAAAACTGTTTTTT
d_gene: TRBD1; v_gene: TRBV20-1; abundance: few; j_gene: TRBJ2-7; CDR3aa: CSAPFTGTGPIIREQYF; CDR3nt: TGCAGTGCTCCTTTTACCGGGACAGGTCCTATTATTCGCGAGCAGTACTTC
d_gene: .; v_gene: TRBV4-1; abundance: .; j_gene: TRBJ2-2; CDR3aa: CASSQVVRRDTGELFF; CDR3nt: TGCGCCAGCAGCCAAGTGGTCAGACGGGACACCGGGGAGCTGTTTTTT
d_gene: .; v_gene: TRBV7-9; abundance: .; j_gene: TRBJ1-1; CDR3aa: CASSLFTENTEAFF; CDR3nt: TGTGCCAGCAGCTTATTTACGGAGAACACTGAAGCTTTCTTT
d_gene: .; v_gene: TRBV2; abundance: few; j_gene: TRBJ2-7; CDR3aa: CASRMGYEQYF; CDR3nt: TGTGCCAGCAGGATGGGCTACGAGCAGTACTTC
d_gene: .; v_gene: TRBV20-1; abundance: .; j_gene: TRBJ2-3; CDR3aa: CSTWGSTDTQYF; CDR3nt: TGCAGTACCTGGGGAAGCACAGATACGCAGTATTTT
d_gene: TRBD2; v_gene: TRBV27; abundance: .; j_gene: TRBJ2-7; CDR3aa: CASSFPSGGETDSYEQYF; CDR3nt: TGTGCCAGCAGTTTCCCAAGCGGGGGGGAAACGGATTCCTACGAGCAGTACTTC
d_gene: TRBD2; v_gene: TRBV20-1; abundance: .; j_gene: TRBJ2-3; CDR3aa: CSARDVVAGATDTQYF; CDR3nt: TGCAGTGCTAGAGATGTGGTAGCGGGAGCCACAGATACGCAGTATTTT
d_gene: TRBD2; v_gene: TRBV3-1; abundance: .; j_gene: TRBJ2-1; CDR3aa: CASSQSLAGGRNEQFF; CDR3nt: TGTGCCAGCAGCCAATCCCTAGCGGGGGGGCGGAATGAGCAGTTCTTC
d_gene: .; v_gene: TRBV27; abundance: few; j_gene: TRBJ2-1; CDR3aa: CASSSTPIGGIALNEQFF; CDR3nt: TGTGCCAGCAGTTCCACCCCCATTGGGGGAATAGCGCTGAATGAGCAGTTCTTC
d_gene: TRBD2; v_gene: TRBV6-2/TRBV6-3; abundance: .; j_gene: TRBJ2-7; CDR3aa: CAAGRGIAYEQYF; CDR3nt: TGTGCCGCGGGGCGGGGGATTGCCTACGAGCAGTACTTC
d_gene: TRBD1; v_gene: TRBV7-9; abundance: .; j_gene: TRBJ1-2; CDR3aa: CASSFRDRGYGYTF; CDR3nt: TGTGCCAGCAGCTTCCGGGACAGGGGGTATGGCTACACCTTC
d_gene: TRBD1; v_gene: TRBV20-1; abundance: .; j_gene: TRBJ1-6; CDR3aa: CSAKSRTGLGSPLHF; CDR3nt: TGCAGTGCTAAATCCAGGACAGGGTTGGGTTCACCCCTCCACTTT
d_gene: .; v_gene: TRBV5-6; abundance: .; j_gene: TRBJ2-1; CDR3aa: CASSSTGRGAYNEQFF; CDR3nt: TGTGCCAGCAGCAGTACCGGGCGCGGCGCCTACAATGAGCAGTTCTTC
d_gene: .; v_gene: TRBV4-1; abundance: .; j_gene: TRBJ2-5; CDR3aa: CASMGGAGDETQYF; CDR3nt: TGCGCCAGCATGGGGGGCGCGGGTGATGAGACCCAGTACTTC
d_gene: .; v_gene: TRBV5-1; abundance: .; j_gene: TRBJ2-3; CDR3aa: CASSPLGGGLTDTQYF; CDR3nt: TGCGCCAGCAGCCCACTGGGAGGGGGTCTCACAGATACGCAGTATTTT
d_gene: .; v_gene: TRBV15; abundance: .; j_gene: TRBJ2-1; CDR3aa: CATSRDREYYNEQFF; CDR3nt: TGTGCCACCAGCAGAGATAGGGAGTACTACAATGAGCAGTTCTTC
d_gene: .; v_gene: TRBV4-1; abundance: .; j_gene: TRBJ2-1; CDR3aa: CASSVRGGLPDEQFF; CDR3nt: TGCGCCAGCAGCGTAAGGGGGGGCCTTCCCGATGAGCAGTTCTTC
d_gene: .; v_gene: TRBV6-2/TRBV6-3; abundance: .; j_gene: TRBJ1-5; CDR3aa: CASSYVDSSNQPQHF; CDR3nt: TGTGCCAGCAGTTACGTCGACAGTAGCAATCAGCCCCAGCATTTT
d_gene: TRBD2; v_gene: TRBV20-1; abundance: .; j_gene: TRBJ2-7; CDR3aa: CSARPPAGGPYEQYF; CDR3nt: TGCAGTGCTAGGCCCCCAGCGGGAGGGCCCTACGAGCAGTACTTC
d_gene: .; v_gene: TRBV7-2; abundance: .; j_gene: TRBJ1-5; CDR3aa: CASSPGGAWQPQHF; CDR3nt: TGTGCCAGCAGCCCAGGAGGGGCGTGGCAGCCCCAGCATTTT
d_gene: TRBD2; v_gene: TRBV7-2; abundance: few; j_gene: TRBJ2-7; CDR3aa: CASRPGLAGGNEQYF; CDR3nt: TGTGCCAGCAGGCCGGGACTAGCGGGGGGAAACGAGCAGTACTTC
d_gene: .; v_gene: TRBV7-3; abundance: .; j_gene: TRBJ1-6; CDR3aa: CASSFGQYNSPLHF; CDR3nt: TGTGCCAGCAGCTTTGGACAGTATAATTCACCCCTCCACTTT
d_gene: .; v_gene: TRBV20-1; abundance: .; j_gene: TRBJ1-2; CDR3aa: CSARGSFYGYTF; CDR3nt: TGCAGTGCTAGGGGGAGTTTTTATGGCTACACCTTC
d_gene: .; v_gene: TRBV2; abundance: .; j_gene: TRBJ2-2; CDR3aa: CASNPVGGRTGELFF; CDR3nt: TGTGCCAGCAACCCCGTGGGGGGGCGGACCGGGGAGCTGTTTTTT
d_gene: TRBD2; v_gene: TRBV20-1; abundance: .; j_gene: TRBJ2-7; CDR3aa: CSASESPTSGRFYEQYF; CDR3nt: TGCAGTGCTTCCGAAAGTCCCACTAGCGGGAGGTTTTACGAGCAGTACTTC
d_gene: TRBD1; v_gene: TRBV20-1; abundance: once; j_gene: TRBJ1-2; CDR3aa: CSADYQQGIGYTF; CDR3nt: TGCAGTGCTGACTACCAACAGGGGATTGGCTACACCTTC
d_gene: .; v_gene: TRBV19; abundance: .; j_gene: TRBJ2-6; CDR3aa: CASSIRGANVLTF; CDR3nt: TGTGCCAGTAGTATAAGAGGGGCCAACGTCCTGACTTTC
d_gene: .; v_gene: TRBV5-6; abundance: many; j_gene: TRBJ2-2; CDR3aa: CASSLRDLNTGELFF; CDR3nt: TGTGCCAGCAGCTTGAGAGACTTAAACACCGGGGAGCTGTTTTTT
d_gene: .; v_gene: TRBV12-3/TRBV12-4; abundance: few; j_gene: TRBJ1-1; CDR3aa: CASSLAWSTEAFF; CDR3nt: TGTGCCAGCAGTTTAGCGTGGAGCACTGAAGCTTTCTTT
d_gene: .; v_gene: TRBV7-8; abundance: few; j_gene: TRBJ2-7; CDR3aa: CASTFSRGHEQYF; CDR3nt: TGTGCCAGCACCTTCAGCAGGGGCCACGAGCAGTACTTC
d_gene: .; v_gene: TRBV9; abundance: few; j_gene: TRBJ1-2; CDR3aa: CASSVSGAAGYTF; CDR3nt: TGTGCCAGCAGCGTTAGTGGGGCGGCTGGCTACACCTTC
d_gene: .; v_gene: TRBV15; abundance: few; j_gene: TRBJ1-2; CDR3aa: CATSRDLKVPRSNYGYTF; CDR3nt: TGTGCCACCAGCAGAGATCTGAAGGTCCCACGGTCCAACTATGGCTACACCTTC
d_gene: .; v_gene: TRBV9; abundance: .; j_gene: TRBJ2-1; CDR3aa: CASSVDPKYDEQFF; CDR3nt: TGTGCCAGCAGCGTAGACCCTAAATACGATGAGCAGTTCTTC
d_gene: .; v_gene: TRBV29-1; abundance: .; j_gene: TRBJ2-3; CDR3aa: CSVAAFVIIEGSYTQYF; CDR3nt: TGCAGCGTTGCGGCTTTTGTAATCATAGAGGGGTCCTATACGCAGTATTTT
d_gene: TRBD2; v_gene: TRBV30; abundance: .; j_gene: TRBJ2-5; CDR3aa: CAWNQGLANKETQYF; CDR3nt: TGTGCCTGGAACCAAGGACTAGCGAATAAAGAGACCCAGTACTTC
d_gene: TRBD1; v_gene: TRBV3-1; abundance: few; j_gene: TRBJ2-5; CDR3aa: CASSQVGTGGETQYF; CDR3nt: TGTGCCAGCAGCCAAGTCGGGACAGGGGGCGAGACCCAGTACTTC
d_gene: .; v_gene: TRBV5-1; abundance: .; j_gene: TRBJ2-5; CDR3aa: CASSLYALGETQYF; CDR3nt: TGCGCCAGCAGCTTATATGCCTTGGGAGAGACCCAGTACTTC
d_gene: .; v_gene: TRBV3-1; abundance: few; j_gene: TRBJ2-2; CDR3aa: CASSQFVGRRDTGELFF; CDR3nt: TGTGCCAGCAGCCAATTTGTCGGCCGGAGGGACACCGGGGAGCTGTTTTTT
d_gene: .; v_gene: TRBV20-1; abundance: many; j_gene: TRBJ2-1; CDR3aa: CSARKDLMYEQFF; CDR3nt: TGCAGTGCCAGGAAGGACCTCATGTATGAGCAGTTCTTC
d_gene: TRBD2; v_gene: TRBV20-1; abundance: .; j_gene: TRBJ2-1; CDR3aa: CSASASGGRLVSYNEQFF; CDR3nt: TGCAGTGCTTCCGCTAGCGGGGGTCGCTTGGTATCCTACAATGAGCAGTTCTTC